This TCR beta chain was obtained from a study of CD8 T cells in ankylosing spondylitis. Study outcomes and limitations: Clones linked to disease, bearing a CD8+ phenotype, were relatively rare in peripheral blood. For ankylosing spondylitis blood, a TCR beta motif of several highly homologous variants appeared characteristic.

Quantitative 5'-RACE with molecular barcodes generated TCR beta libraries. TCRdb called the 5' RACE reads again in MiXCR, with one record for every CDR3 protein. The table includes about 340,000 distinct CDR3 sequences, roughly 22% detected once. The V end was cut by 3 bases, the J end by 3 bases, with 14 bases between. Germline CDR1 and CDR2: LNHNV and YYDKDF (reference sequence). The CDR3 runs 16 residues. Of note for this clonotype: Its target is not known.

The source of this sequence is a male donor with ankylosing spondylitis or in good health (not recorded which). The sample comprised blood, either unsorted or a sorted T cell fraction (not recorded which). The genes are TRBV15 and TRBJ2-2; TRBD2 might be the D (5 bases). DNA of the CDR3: TGTGCCACCAGCAGTCTGAGGGTCGAGGACACCGGGGAGCTGTTTTTT. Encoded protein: CATSSLRVEDTGELFF.